This T cell receptor beta chain was identified in a study of breast tumors, draining lymph nodes, adjacent tissues. Study-wide results and caveats: Luminal-like breast cancer showed significantly greater tumor-nontumor repertoire similarity than basal-like breast cancer did. The data were judged consistent with most tumor T cells coming from lymph node and expanding in tumor. Tumors had less TCR diversity than lymph nodes, more than nontumor tissue. The lymph node origin of tumor T cells was framed as consistent with a hypothesis, not demonstrated.

Germline CDR1 SGHNT, CDR2 YENEEA. The V end lost 3 bases, the J end lost 5 bases, and 12 bases lay between the germline ends. This CDR3 comprises 14 residues. TCRdb re-analysed the multiplex PCR reads in MiXCR, keeping a single row per CDR3 protein. The repertoire holds around 290,000 distinct CDR3 sequences, with 30% as singletons. The lymph nodes were axillary draining lymph nodes from breast cancer patients. This clonotype was recorded many times. Its antigen is unknown. The sample taken for sequencing was axillary lymph node tissue. The receptor was isolated from a female donor with breast cancer. Some clones in this sample may be carry-over from other donors' samples. This sequence joins TRBV11-3 and TRBJ2-3; D might be TRBD2 (5 bases). CDR3 protein: CASSLGIRGDTQYF. In DNA, the CDR3 is TGTGCCAGCAGCTTGGGGATCCGGGGAGATACGCAGTATTTT.